The text below deals with one T cell receptor (beta chain). This record comes from a study of T cell changes during pregnancy in multiple sclerosis. Method: immunoSEQ multiplex PCR; TCRdb's copy keeps in-frame clones and lacks some. The data show approximately 53,000 clones, 92% seen once. Trimming pared 0 bases from V and 7 bases from J, leaving 5 bases between. The CDR3 loop spans 12 amino acids. Germline V CDR1 and CDR2: SGHRS, YFSETQ. The receptor's source is a female donor with multiple sclerosis, enrolled in a pregnancy study. The genes are TRBV5-1 and TRBJ2-1; D unresolved. The sequenced sample was CD4+ T cells from peripheral blood mononuclear cells, obtained in the second trimester of pregnancy. This chain's CDR3 is CASSLVPNEQFF. The CDR3 nucleotides are TGCGCCAGCAGCTTGGTCCCGAATGAGCAGTTCTTC.